This entry describes one T cell receptor beta chain. It has no known antigen specificity. Per-base qualities were not stored, and no clone one base away is much larger. The data belong to a study of cytomegalovirus exposure and HLA in healthy donors (dated by TCRdb to 2015 to 2018). A note on the overall study: According to an earlier analysis of around 600 of the donors, about 179 million T cells yielded some 110 million unique TCR beta sequences and about 300 Gb of sequence data. Approximately 300 gigabases of sequencing data and 70 million to 100 million unique TCR sequences made up an early release that covered under 750 HLA-typed donors. The study profiled the T cell repertoires of hundreds of subjects by immunosequencing and related them to cytomegalovirus serostatus. Along with the roughly 610-subject first cohort, a separate validation cohort of some 130 different subjects was used. An earlier analysis of some 600 of the donors applied high-throughput TCR beta sequencing to assess whether each TCR beta V gene segment acted as functional or pseudogenic. Donor age, sex, ethnicity and CMV serostatus were compiled alongside the repertoire data. HLA typing included class I and class II loci at four-digit resolution. The number of typed donors differed by locus: about 629-630 for A, B, C, DRB1 and DQB1; 522 for DQA1; 606 for DPA1; and some 430 for DPB1. To predict cytomegalovirus infection status, the study combined high-throughput TCR immunosequencing, statistical association of individual TCRs with disease status, and machine learning. On average, around 230,000 unique TCR beta nucleotide sequences were sequenced per donor among roughly 430 genotyped donors of the cohort, with roughly 18% of those sequences being non-productive. The study aimed to test whether signatures of past pathogen exposure could be identified by cataloging public T cell receptors. Genome-wide SNP genotypes for about 65% of the 666 donors were used in a later genetic analysis, which treated that subset as a discovery cohort. Rather than drawing on any new phenotypic data, the later analysis identified candidate immune exposures from TCR beta sequences and the way those sequences occurred across donors. Roughly 5 DR-DQ haplotypes were handled as single units for association and clustering, since linkage in the cohort was strong. To study patterns of TCR occurrence, a later analysis re-analyzed previously published TCR beta repertoires from hundreds of donors and added high-resolution HLA genotyping. Every repertoire in the discovery cohort had been generated on one and the same sequencing platform. Of the roughly 400 genotyped donors, approximately 82% fell in the genetic ancestry cluster associated with self-reported Caucasian donors. The paper's findings and limits, for the study overall: An association between a missense DCLRE1C variant and V-gene and J-gene trimming of TCR beta chains was found in a later genetic analysis and replicated in an independent cohort. According to a later genetic analysis, donors in an Asian-associated ancestry cluster had fewer N-insertions in productive TCRs than the approximately 610-donor mean. In both the original and validation cohorts, the classifier was reported to diagnose cytomegalovirus status with high specificity and sensitivity. Only TCR beta chains were sequenced in this cohort, and the absence of alpha or paired-chain data limited detectable features. An earlier analysis of approximately 540 of the donors showed that most TCR beta V segments appeared in productive rearrangements either about 87% or about 30% of the time, which broadly matched IMGT annotations. In a later analysis, most CMV-associated TCR beta chains were found to appear HLA-restricted, with HLA associations seemingly driven largely by CMV exposure. Most TCR sequences were seen in very few donors, while some public TCRs were found in many individuals. The sequencing pipeline was judged likely to have produced a cluster of highly shared sequence variants as a technical artifact. When HLA alleles, especially DR and DQ, strongly co-occurred, TCR associations were difficult to assign to individual alleles. According to a later analysis, parvovirus B19, influenza, CMV and Epstein-Barr virus appeared linked to several top co-occurrence clusters. HLA typing was unavailable for some donors at each locus, so association tests used only the typed subset. The authors suggested that the approach could potentially be generalized to other disease states and immunological phenotypes. Immune exposure information for the cohort was limited to CMV serostatus. A further reported finding was that TCR beta sequences accurately predicted the HLA-A and HLA-B alleles for most subjects in the first cohort. Because counts were too low, seventeen rarely observed V segments, including chromosome 9 orphons, were excluded from the earlier analysis of around 590 of the donors. A later analysis found that HLA-associated TCR beta chains were more clonally expanded and had lower generation probabilities than equally common non-associated chains. A few of the identified cytomegalovirus-associated TCR beta chains were confirmed in vitro to be specific for cytomegalovirus antigens. In a later analysis, the rate of TCR association differed among HLA loci, with DRB1 alleles having the most associated TCRs and HLA-C alleles having the fewest. Correlated functional status among segregating V segments might be attributable to linkage disequilibrium, but an unknown experimental factor could not be ruled out. In the study, around 160 TCR beta chains were listed as associated with cytomegalovirus. Because the 87-base-pair reads could not distinguish some IMGT-functional V segments, including TRBV6-2 and TRBV6-3, those segments were excluded. Presence/absence analyses assumed roughly uniform sequencing depth across donors, an assumption that may not hold. A later analysis associated 16,951 TCR beta sequences with specific HLA alleles at a false discovery rate of 0.05.

V drops 4 bases and J drops 8 bases, leaving 14 bases in between. The CDR3, cysteine through phenylalanine, is 13 amino acids long. Of the read, only the CDR3 DNA is kept; its 39 bases are in frame from base 1. CDR1 and CDR2, per the germline V gene (reference sequence), are GTSNPN and SVGIG. The cohort was made up of 666 healthy bone marrow donors. Cohort members were all nominally healthy when sampled, although unrecorded immune exposures were likely present. The donor tested CMV seropositive, placing the donor among the 250 to 300 seropositive members of the cohort. Each donor provided a peripheral blood sample, and peripheral blood mononuclear cells were used for TCR beta sequencing. The Qiagen DNeasy Blood Extraction Kit was used to extract genomic DNA from the blood cell samples. Libraries came from the immunoSEQ multiplex PCR assay. A mixture of 60 forward primers for TCR Vbeta segments and 13 reverse primers for TCR Jbeta segments was used in the multiplex PCR. Amplification of the CDR3 region of rearranged TCR beta genes was performed with a multiplex PCR assay on genomic DNA. Amplified TCR beta libraries were sequenced as 87-base-pair reads on the Illumina HiSeq System. The authors processed their data as follows. A later analysis tallied some 79 million unique TCR beta chains across the 640 or so repertoires, and around 12 million of those chains were shared by two or more donors. Raw reads were error-corrected and collapsed into unique sequences by a nearest-neighbor algorithm in which closely related sequences were merged to remove PCR and sequencing errors. To assign V, D and J gene segments, CDR3 sequences were aligned to IMGT reference sequences. For a sequence to be retained, a match of at least six nucleotides was required to both a V gene segment and a J gene segment. A rearrangement counted as productive if the CDR3 had no stop codons and remained in frame with V and J, and every other rearrangement counted as non-productive. CDR3 was defined by IMGT convention, running from the second conserved V-encoded cysteine to the conserved J-encoded phenylalanine. The earlier analysis of about 570 of the donors excluded any sequence lacking an unambiguous match to a single V gene segment. In an earlier analysis of some 590 of the donors, V segments were called functional above 56.7% productive rearrangements and were called segregating when the between-donor standard deviation exceeded 5%. To diagnose cytomegalovirus status from the catalog of TCR beta chain sequences, a statistical classification framework was built. In a later analysis, V and J genes were assigned by comparing TCR nucleotide sequences against IMGT/GENE-DB human TR gene sequences. The TCRdist pipeline was used in a later analysis to assign CDR3 sequences and most-parsimonious VDJ recombination scenarios. In a later analysis, each TCR beta chain was defined by its CDR3 amino acid sequence together with its V-gene family, and reads lacking a unique V-gene family were excluded. A later analysis removed 450 to 600 highly shared, low-generation-probability nucleotide sequences to deal with suspected cross-contamination and a sequencing artifact. In a later analysis, a clonal expansion index was calculated for each public chain from normalized within-repertoire ranks of inferred template counts. A later analysis computed generation probabilities with a VDJ recombination model fitted to out-of-frame rearrangements, and checked the results against IGoR. Hypergeometric tests were used in a later analysis to score TCR-TCR, TCR-HLA and TCR-CMV co-occurrence, with a repertoire-size bias correction applied to the TCR pairs. In a later analysis, false discovery rates were estimated by permuting HLA or CMV assignments 20 times. A later analysis grouped co-occurring TCRs with DBSCAN, adding TCRdist sequence similarity when clustering within HLA-allele-positive subsets. Repertoires with fewer than 30,000 or more than 120,000 public chains were left out of co-occurrence clustering, as were four to six repertoires with anomalous nucleotide sharing. TCRdb limited this immuneACCESS table to in-frame rearrangements with V and J called. A share of clones is missing; checked studies link under half to unresolved V genes, and the rest is unexplained. V and J calls and clone size are given by that table; D and trimming were obtained from the DNA. For this sample there are approximately 65,000 clones; around 62% appear just once. Around a sixth of the sample is held by the ten biggest clonotypes.

The TCR was taken from a man aged 40-55 years in good health and CMV-seropositive. The sequence links TRBV30 to TRBJ2-2; possibly the D gene is TRBD1, per 5 matching bases. Input material: PBMCs. Here the CDR3 is given as CAWKGPVMGELFF. The nucleotide sequence is TGTGCCTGGAAGGGGCCCGTTATGGGGGAGCTGTTTTTT.